Following are 10 T cell receptor beta chains from one sample sequenced in a study of monozygotic twins with cystic fibrosis. Repertoires were generated with immunoSEQ multiplex PCR, while TCRdb's copy carries only in-frame clones and drops some. The sample holds about 36,000 clones; 75% to 90% are singletons and the top ten take 1.5% to 2%. Sample: blood. These receptors were collected from a girl aged 2 to 10 with cystic fibrosis.

V gene TRBV9 combines with J gene TRBJ1-2; TRBD1 agrees at 9 bases. Germline trimming cut 3 bases from V and 8 bases from J; bases unmatched to any gene: 14. This CDR3 has 16 amino acids. CDR1 is SGDLS, CDR2 YYNGEE, per germline. The CDR3 bases are TGTGCCAGCAGCGGTGGAAGCCCCAACAGGGGGCGAGGCTACACCTTC. The encoded protein is CASSGGSPNRGRGYTF.

The rearrangement joins TRBV5-1 to TRBJ2-7, with 11 bases identical to TRBD2. The CDR3 spans 15 residues. The V and J ends lost 4 bases and 4 bases, in that order; junction bases with no gene match: 7. The germline V gene encodes CDR1 SGHRS and CDR2 YFSETQ. The CDR3, as DNA: TGCGCCAGCAGCAAACTACTAGCGGGAGTTTACGAGCAGTACTTC. Protein product: CASSKLLAGVYEQYF.

The gene calls are TRBV4-1 and TRBJ2-1; 12 bases align to TRBD2. CDR3 size: 15 residues. Germline CDR1 is MGHRA and CDR2 is YSYEKL. The trim removed 4 bases at V and 8 bases at J, leaving 6 bases unmatched. The CDR3 spells CASSPPSGGADEQFF. The CDR3 coding sequence is TGCGCCAGCAGCCCCCCTAGCGGGGGGGCCGATGAGCAGTTCTTC.

This chain joins TRBV4-2 and TRBJ2-3; 12 bases are a match to TRBD2. V trimming: 0 bases; J trimming: 4 bases; junction bases outside the gene matches: 8. The CDR3 contains 18 residues. The germline CDR1 and CDR2 sequences are LGHNA and YNFKEQ. CDR3 sequence: CASSQDHSSGGASDTQYF. The CDR3 DNA follows: TGTGCCAGCAGCCAAGACCACTCTAGCGGGGGGGCCTCAGATACGCAGTATTTT.

The V call is TRBV29-1, the J call TRBJ2-2; 7 bases are a match to TRBD1. From germline, CDR1 is SQVTM and CDR2 ANQGSEA. J was trimmed by 5 bases and V by 5 bases; bases with no gene match: 2. CDR3 length equals 12 residues. The CDR3 sequence is CSVNRGTGELFF. The CDR3 DNA is TGCAGCGTTAACAGGGGAACCGGGGAGCTGTTTTTT.

The chain recombines TRBV6-1 with TRBJ1-2; 9 bases line up with TRBD1. From germline, CDR1 is MNHNS and CDR2 SASEGT. With 4 bases clipped from V and 6 bases from J, the junction kept 3 bases outside the gene matches. The CDR3 runs to 13 residues. The CDR3 loop is CASSGGTGNGYTF. In DNA form, the CDR3 reads TGTGCCAGCAGTGGGGGGACAGGGAATGGCTACACCTTC.

This sequence joins TRBV9 and TRBJ1-6; the match to TRBD1 covers 7 bases. The trim removed 2 bases at V and 3 bases at J, leaving 2 bases unmatched. From germline, CDR1 is SGDLS and CDR2 YYNGEE. CDR3 size: 15 residues. The CDR3 DNA follows: TGTGCCAGCAGCGTTACAGGGGACTATAATTCACCCCTCCACTTT. This gives the protein CASSVTGDYNSPLHF.

The chain has TRBV6-6 and TRBJ2-5; D not certain. The germline CDR1 and CDR2 sequences are MNHNY and SVGAGI (reference sequence). The CDR3 length is 11 residues. With 5 bases removed from V and 5 bases from J, the gap between germline ends came to 6 bases. The CDR3 loop is CASSTKETQYF. The CDR3 nucleotides read TGTGCCAGCAGTACTAAGGAGACCCAGTACTTC.

This chain joins TRBV6-5 and TRBJ2-7, with 8 positions matching TRBD1. Per germline, CDR1 MNHEY and CDR2 SVGAGI. V lost 2 bases and J lost 7; bases outside the gene matches: 4. CDR3 length: 13 residues. The DNA of the CDR3 is TGTGCCAGCAGTTACCCAACAGGGGGGGAGCAGTACTTC. This codes for CASSYPTGGEQYF.

The chain couples TRBV30 to TRBJ2-6; 9 nucleotides align to TRBD1. CDR1 and CDR2 from the germline V gene are GTSNPN and SVGIG (reference sequence). CDR3 length: 15 residues. V lost 8 bases, J lost 1 base, and 6 bases stayed unmatched. CDR3 amino acids: CARDREESGANVLTF. Written as DNA, the CDR3 is TGTGCCCGGGACAGGGAAGAATCTGGGGCCAACGTCCTGACTTTC.